A selection of T cell receptor beta chains follows, all from one sample in a study of blood T cell repertoires in COVID-19. Produced via immunoSEQ multiplex PCR; TCRdb's table is partial and in-frame only. The data hold roughly 200,000 clones, with about 90% observed a single time. Sequenced sample: peripheral blood. The receptors were sampled from a man younger than 30 with active or convalescent COVID-19. CDR3s include the opening cysteine and the closing phenylalanine or tryptophan. The D gene is left open where the match is weak. Clone size, where shown, is once, few, many, or a class for clones that have expanded.

d_call	v_call	clone_size	j_call	cdr3_aa	cdr3_nt
-	TRBV3-1/TRBV3-2	once	TRBJ1-2	CASSYQGSGVSHYGYTF	TGTGCCAGCAGCTACCAGGGTTCAGGGGTGAGTCACTATGGCTACACCTTC
-	TRBV7-9	-	TRBJ1-1	CASSGYSLLNTEAFF	TGTGCCAGCAGCGGGTACAGCCTGCTGAACACTGAAGCTTTCTTT
TRBD2	TRBV5-1	few	TRBJ2-2	CASSLDSAGGNTGELFF	TGCGCCAGCAGCTTGGATTCGGCGGGAGGAAACACCGGGGAGCTGTTTTTT
TRBD1	TRBV20-1	-	TRBJ1-2	CSASPGQGPYGYTF	TGCAGTGCTAGTCCGGGACAGGGACCTTATGGCTACACCTTC
-	TRBV3-1/TRBV3-2	-	TRBJ1-2	CASSQDLRDIGYTF	TGTGCCAGCAGCCAAGACCTCCGTGACATTGGCTACACCTTC
TRBD2	TRBV3-1/TRBV3-2	-	TRBJ2-1	CASSRLGLAGVNEQFF	TGTGCCAGCAGCCGATTAGGACTAGCGGGAGTCAATGAGCAGTTCTTC
-	TRBV19	-	TRBJ1-3	CASSPWGESSGNTIYF	TGTGCCAGTAGTCCCTGGGGGGAAAGCTCTGGAAACACCATATATTTT
-	TRBV2	-	TRBJ2-1	CASRGQGEQFF	TGTGCCAGCAGGGGTCAGGGCGAGCAGTTCTTC
-	TRBV7-8	-	TRBJ2-5	CASRSTGFSQETQYF	TGTGCCAGCAGATCAACAGGGTTTTCCCAAGAGACCCAGTACTTC
-	TRBV6-1	-	TRBJ2-2	CASSDRRGRELFF	TGTGCCAGCAGTGATCGTAGGGGCCGGGAGCTGTTTTTT
-	TRBV4-2	-	TRBJ1-6	CASSQPQLGWANSPLHF	TGTGCCAGCAGCCAGCCACAGTTAGGATGGGCTAATTCACCCCTCCACTTT
-	TRBV27	-	TRBJ2-3	CASSQRGGDTQYF	TGTGCCAGCAGTCAGAGGGGGGGGGATACGCAGTATTTT
TRBD2	TRBV11-1	-	TRBJ2-7	CASKPSGYPYEQYF	TGTGCCAGCAAACCTAGCGGGTATCCCTACGAGCAGTACTTC
TRBD1	TRBV28	many	TRBJ1-5	CASRPDRVRQPQHF	TGTGCCAGCAGGCCAGACAGGGTCCGTCAGCCCCAGCATTTT
-	TRBV12-3/TRBV12-4	-	TRBJ1-1	CASSPWGGTEAFF	TGTGCCAGCAGCCCGTGGGGGGGCACTGAAGCTTTCTTT
-	TRBV7-6	-	TRBJ1-4	CASSTTGTTNEKLFF	TGTGCCAGCAGCACCACAGGGACAACTAATGAAAAACTGTTTTTT
TRBD1	TRBV24-1	-	TRBJ1-5	CATSDPGQGNQPQHF	TGTGCCACCAGTGATCCGGGACAGGGCAATCAGCCCCAGCATTTT
-	TRBV4-2	-	TRBJ2-1	CASSLRRGDEQFF	TGTGCCAGCAGCCTAAGACGAGGCGATGAGCAGTTCTTC
-	TRBV3-1/TRBV3-2	-	TRBJ2-5	CASSERETQYF	TGTGCCAGCAGTGAGCGGGAGACCCAGTACTTC
TRBD1	TRBV29-1	few	TRBJ2-2	CSVKRTGSGELFF	TGCAGCGTTAAAAGGACAGGGTCCGGGGAGCTGTTTTTT
TRBD1	TRBV12-3/TRBV12-4	-	TRBJ1-2	CASSLGTVGYTF	TGTGCCAGCAGTTTGGGGACAGTGGGCTACACCTTC
-	TRBV11-3	-	TRBJ1-2	CASSLGPGGYTF	TGTGCCAGCAGCTTAGGCCCCGGGGGCTACACCTTC
-	TRBV7-3	-	TRBJ2-2	CASSLRQASGELFF	TGTGCCAGCAGCTTAAGACAGGCGTCCGGGGAGCTGTTTTTT
TRBD1	TRBV2	-	TRBJ2-3	CASTQGRSTDTQYF	TGTGCCAGCACACAGGGGAGATCGACAGATACGCAGTATTTT
TRBD1	TRBV6-6	-	TRBJ1-1	CASSSTQGQGATEAFF	TGTGCCAGCAGTTCAACCCAAGGGCAGGGGGCCACTGAAGCTTTCTTT
-	TRBV5-1	-	TRBJ1-2	CASSLVTGSFSYGYTF	TGCGCCAGCAGCTTGGTCACAGGATCATTCTCCTATGGCTACACCTTC
-	TRBV15	once	TRBJ2-5	CATSRARGETQYF	TGTGCCACCAGCAGAGCCAGGGGAGAGACCCAGTACTTC
TRBD1	TRBV2	few	TRBJ1-1	CASRRDRGPEAFF	TGTGCCAGCAGACGGGACAGGGGGCCTGAAGCTTTCTTT
TRBD1	TRBV28	-	TRBJ2-2	CASGGQGTPRSGELFF	TGTGCCAGCGGGGGACAGGGGACTCCGAGGTCCGGGGAGCTGTTTTTT
TRBD1	TRBV19	-	TRBJ2-2	CASSSSTGASTGELFF	TGTGCCAGTAGTAGTAGTACAGGGGCAAGCACCGGGGAGCTGTTTTTT
TRBD1	TRBV5-4	-	TRBJ2-7	CASSRDRGDEQYF	TGTGCCAGCAGCCGGGACAGGGGGGACGAGCAGTACTTC
-	TRBV7-2	-	TRBJ2-3	CASSPSRGDTQYF	TGTGCCAGCAGCCCATCTCGAGGAGATACGCAGTATTTT
-	TRBV10-3	-	TRBJ2-2	CAISPEMTGTRNTGELFF	TGTGCCATCAGTCCTGAGATGACCGGGACACGGAACACCGGGGAGCTGTTTTTT
TRBD1	TRBV5-5	-	TRBJ1-2	CASSEGQGGNYGYTF	TGTGCCAGCAGCGAAGGACAGGGAGGGAACTATGGCTACACCTTC
-	TRBV5-1	-	TRBJ2-1	CASSLDGGPAFNEQFF	TGCGCCAGCAGCTTGGACGGGGGGCCAGCGTTTAATGAGCAGTTCTTC
-	TRBV4-2	-	TRBJ2-7	CASSQEISAGAYEQYF	TGTGCCAGCAGCCAAGAAATCTCCGCCGGTGCCTACGAGCAGTACTTC
-	TRBV12-5	-	TRBJ2-3	CASGLTGTDTQYF	TGTGCTAGTGGTTTGACAGGGACAGATACGCAGTATTTT
-	TRBV7-3	few	TRBJ1-1	CASSLSGTPNTEAFF	TGTGCCAGCAGCTTATCAGGGACACCGAACACTGAAGCTTTCTTT
-	TRBV7-9	-	TRBJ2-7	CASSLVGRTYEQYF	TGTGCCAGCAGCTTAGTAGGCAGGACCTACGAGCAGTACTTC
-	TRBV3-1/TRBV3-2	-	TRBJ2-4	CASSPWAENIQYF	TGTGCCAGCAGCCCCTGGGCTGAAAACATTCAGTACTTC
-	TRBV2	-	TRBJ2-7	CASSEQGSYYEQYF	TGTGCCAGCAGTGAACAGGGGTCCTACTACGAGCAGTACTTC
-	TRBV13	-	TRBJ2-3	CASSLGGLAPEDTQYF	TGTGCCAGCAGCTTAGGTGGGCTAGCGCCTGAAGATACGCAGTATTTT